This TCR beta chain is from a study of T cell repertoires in aging, cancer and after chemotherapy. This clonotype was counted a single time. A junction end diverges from the germline sequence, so it may reflect a read error. Amplification of TCR beta used genomic DNA extracted from peripheral blood. TRB rearrangements spanning V, D and J were amplified using mixed TRB-A/B primers. TCRdb reanalysed the multiplex PCR reads using MiXCR and keeps one entry per CDR3 protein. The repertoire includes about 9,800 distinct CDR3 sequences, less than 45% of them detected once, and 9% to 10% sits in the top ten. Germline CDR1 and CDR2: MNHEY and SVGAGI. The CDR3 covers 16 residues.

The clonotype originates from a human donor in good health. The sample was blood. The chain has TRBV6-5 and TRBJ2-5; 15 bases are a match to TRBD2. The CDR3 bases are TGTGACAGCAGCCGAAGGACTAGCGGGAGGGGTGAGACCCAGTACTTC. Translating it yields CDSSRRTSGRGETQYF.